The rows below give T cell receptor beta chains drawn from one sample of a study of identical twins. In TCRdb, the 5' RACE reads were re-called with MiXCR into one record per CDR3 protein. The table includes 250,000 or so distinct CDR3 sequences, 7.5% detected once. This same sample was also part of a study on yellow fever vaccine responses in identical twins.

The source material was CD8+ T cells sorted from blood. The receptors stem from a woman aged 18-29 years in good health. Both conserved end residues are part of each CDR3. Fields, in order: CDR3 protein, CDR3 DNA, J gene, V gene, D gene, clone size. The D gene is left open where the match is weak. The listing skips clone size in some rows; elsewhere it reads once, few, many or a size class.

CDR3 protein: CASSLVATVSSNGSPTDTQYF; CDR3 DNA: TGTGCCAGCAGCTTAGTGGCTACAGTCTCGTCTAACGGGAGTCCCACAGATACGCAGTATTTT; J gene: TRBJ2-3; V gene: TRBV11-2; D gene: -; clone size: few
CDR3 protein: CASSKNRADTQYF; CDR3 DNA: TGTGCCAGCAGCAAAAACCGGGCAGATACGCAGTATTTT; J gene: TRBJ2-3; V gene: TRBV12-3/TRBV12-4; D gene: -; clone size: many
CDR3 protein: CASSPVHSSTDTQYF; CDR3 DNA: TGCGCCAGCAGCCCGGTTCACTCTAGCACAGATACGCAGTATTTT; J gene: TRBJ2-3; V gene: TRBV4-1; D gene: -; clone size: many
CDR3 protein: CSAFTRTSGSAEQYF; CDR3 DNA: TGCAGTGCTTTCACGCGGACTAGCGGGAGTGCGGAGCAGTACTTC; J gene: TRBJ2-7; V gene: TRBV20-1; D gene: TRBD2; clone size: few
CDR3 protein: CASSPSGLVSGELFF; CDR3 DNA: TGTGCCAGCAGCCCTTCGGGACTAGTGTCCGGGGAGCTGTTTTTT; J gene: TRBJ2-2; V gene: TRBV9; D gene: TRBD2; clone size: many
CDR3 protein: CSASVVYEQFF; CDR3 DNA: TGCAGTGCTAGTGTGGTTTATGAGCAGTTCTTC; J gene: TRBJ2-1; V gene: TRBV20-1; D gene: -; clone size: few
CDR3 protein: CASSFMVAGDYNEQFF; CDR3 DNA: TGTGCCAGCAGTTTCATGGTGGCAGGGGACTACAATGAGCAGTTCTTC; J gene: TRBJ2-1; V gene: TRBV12-3/TRBV12-4; D gene: -; clone size: -
CDR3 protein: CATSARDLTDIQYF; CDR3 DNA: TGTGCCACCAGTGCCCGGGACTTAACGGACATTCAGTACTTC; J gene: TRBJ2-4; V gene: TRBV24-1; D gene: -; clone size: -
CDR3 protein: CASSTRNRGPSTDTQYF; CDR3 DNA: TGTGCCAGCAGCACCAGAAACAGGGGGCCAAGCACAGATACGCAGTATTTT; J gene: TRBJ2-3; V gene: TRBV7-9; D gene: TRBD1; clone size: many
CDR3 protein: CASSQVAENTGELFF; CDR3 DNA: TGTGCCAGCAGCCAAGTGGCGGAGAACACCGGGGAGCTGTTTTTT; J gene: TRBJ2-2; V gene: TRBV4-2; D gene: -; clone size: -
CDR3 protein: CASSLGSGRADNEQFF; CDR3 DNA: TGTGCCAGCAGCTTAGGGAGCGGGAGGGCGGACAATGAGCAGTTCTTC; J gene: TRBJ2-1; V gene: TRBV7-8; D gene: TRBD2; clone size: few
CDR3 protein: CASSQARWETQYF; CDR3 DNA: TGTGCCAGCAGCCAAGCTCGTTGGGAGACCCAGTACTTC; J gene: TRBJ2-5; V gene: TRBV3-1; D gene: -; clone size: many
CDR3 protein: CASSLGTGGDGTGELFF; CDR3 DNA: TGTGCCAGCAGTTTAGGGACAGGGGGAGATGGCACCGGGGAGCTGTTTTTT; J gene: TRBJ2-2; V gene: TRBV28; D gene: TRBD1; clone size: many
CDR3 protein: CASSRRDTQYF; CDR3 DNA: TGTGCCAGCAGCAGGCGAGATACGCAGTATTTT; J gene: TRBJ2-3; V gene: TRBV7-9; D gene: -; clone size: many
CDR3 protein: CASSEAVAGVMNEQFF; CDR3 DNA: TGTGCCAGCAGTGAAGCGGTGGCAGGGGTTATGAATGAGCAGTTCTTC; J gene: TRBJ2-1; V gene: TRBV6-1; D gene: -; clone size: -
CDR3 protein: CASSYSGRSYNSPLHF; CDR3 DNA: TGTGCCAGCAGTTACTCGGGCCGCTCCTATAATTCACCCCTCCACTTT; J gene: TRBJ1-6; V gene: TRBV6-5; D gene: -; clone size: many
CDR3 protein: CATSRDEGGSEETQYF; CDR3 DNA: TGTGCCACCAGCAGAGACGAGGGAGGGAGTGAGGAGACCCAGTACTTC; J gene: TRBJ2-5; V gene: TRBV15; D gene: TRBD2; clone size: -
CDR3 protein: CASSSPRQGWTEAFF; CDR3 DNA: TGTGCCAGCAGTTCCCCCCGACAGGGGTGGACTGAAGCTTTCTTT; J gene: TRBJ1-1; V gene: TRBV12-3/TRBV12-4; D gene: TRBD1; clone size: few
CDR3 protein: CASSLSAGRNEQFF; CDR3 DNA: TGTGCCAGCAGCTTATCGGCGGGGCGCAATGAGCAGTTCTTC; J gene: TRBJ2-1; V gene: TRBV7-9; D gene: -; clone size: -
CDR3 protein: CASSSDSTEAFF; CDR3 DNA: TGTGCCAGCAGCTCGGACAGCACTGAAGCTTTCTTT; J gene: TRBJ1-1; V gene: TRBV9; D gene: -; clone size: few
CDR3 protein: CASSLAGTAEAFF; CDR3 DNA: TGTGCCAGCAGCTTAGCCGGGACAGCTGAAGCTTTCTTT; J gene: TRBJ1-1; V gene: TRBV7-9; D gene: TRBD1; clone size: few
CDR3 protein: CASSLGRGGVYSYEQYF; CDR3 DNA: TGTGCCAGCAGTTTGGGACGTGGAGGGGTTTACTCCTACGAGCAGTACTTC; J gene: TRBJ2-7; V gene: TRBV5-6; D gene: -; clone size: many
CDR3 protein: CASSVQGAYNEQFF; CDR3 DNA: TGTGCCAGCAGTGTACAGGGGGCATACAATGAGCAGTTCTTC; J gene: TRBJ2-1; V gene: TRBV25-1; D gene: TRBD1; clone size: -
CDR3 protein: CASSPGTLHYNEQFF; CDR3 DNA: TGTGCCAGCAGTCCCGGGACTCTACACTACAATGAGCAGTTCTTC; J gene: TRBJ2-1; V gene: TRBV6-1; D gene: -; clone size: -
CDR3 protein: CASRQRGVLETQYF; CDR3 DNA: TGTGCCAGCAGACAGAGGGGGGTATTGGAGACCCAGTACTTC; J gene: TRBJ2-5; V gene: TRBV27; D gene: -; clone size: -
CDR3 protein: CASRVAGGTGLSYEQYF; CDR3 DNA: TGTGCCAGCAGGGTAGCCGGCGGGACAGGGCTATCCTACGAGCAGTACTTC; J gene: TRBJ2-7; V gene: TRBV12-3/TRBV12-4; D gene: TRBD1; clone size: few